This TCR beta chain originates from a study of cytomegalovirus exposure and HLA in healthy donors. The CDR3 consists of 17 residues. With 2 bases clipped from V and 4 bases from J, the junction kept 3 bases outside the gene matches. Germline CDR1 is LNHNV and CDR2 is YYDKDF (reference sequence). This clone was counted only a few times. Its target is unknown. The primer mix had 60 Vbeta and 13 Jbeta primers. Repertoires were generated with immunoSEQ multiplex PCR, while TCRdb's copy carries only in-frame clones and drops some. The sample shows fewer than 200,000 clones, approximately 80% of them seen only once. Donors had nominal health at sampling but likely had unrecorded immune exposures. Study-level results: One variant, a missense change in DCLRE1C, was linked in a later analysis to TCR beta V- and J-gene trimming. It was likely that a cluster of highly shared sequence variants was a sequencing artifact. High specificity and sensitivity for cytomegalovirus status were reported for the classifier.

This receptor was taken from a woman aged 18-29 years in good health and CMV-seronegative. The gene calls are TRBV15 and TRBJ2-2, with 14 bases aligning to TRBD2. Sequencing used PBMCs. CDR3: CATSRRLAGGSTGELFF. CDR3 coding DNA: TGTGCCACCAGCAGACGACTAGCGGGAGGGAGCACCGGGGAGCTGTTTTTT.